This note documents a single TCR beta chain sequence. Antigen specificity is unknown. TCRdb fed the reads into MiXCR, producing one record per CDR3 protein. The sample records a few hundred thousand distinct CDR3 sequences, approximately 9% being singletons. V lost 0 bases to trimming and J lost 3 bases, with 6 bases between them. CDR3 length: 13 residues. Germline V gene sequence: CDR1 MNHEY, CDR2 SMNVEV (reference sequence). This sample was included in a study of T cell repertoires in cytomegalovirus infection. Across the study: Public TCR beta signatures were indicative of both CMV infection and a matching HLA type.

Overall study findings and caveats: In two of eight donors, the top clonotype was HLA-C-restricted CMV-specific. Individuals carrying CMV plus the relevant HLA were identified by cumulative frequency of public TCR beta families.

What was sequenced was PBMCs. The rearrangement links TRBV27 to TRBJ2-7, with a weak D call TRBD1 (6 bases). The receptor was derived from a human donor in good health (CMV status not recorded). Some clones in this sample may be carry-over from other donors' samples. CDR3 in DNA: TGTGCCAGCAGTTTATCGACAGGCTACGAGCAGTACTTC. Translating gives CASSLSTGYEQYF.